Presented here are 18 T cell receptor beta chains from one specimen sequenced in a study of response to subunit inactivated influenza vaccine. TCRdb passed the RT-PCR reads through MiXCR, listing each CDR3 protein once. The table includes about 180,000 distinct CDR3 sequences, roughly 8.7% detected once. The input for sequencing was non-naive T cells sorted from PBMCs, taken on the day of vaccination. These receptor sequences come from a man aged 45-65 years who received an inactivated influenza vaccine.

This chain connects TRBV20-1 to TRBJ1-1; 9 bases match TRBD1. CDR1 DFQATT and CDR2 SNEGSKA come from the germline V gene (reference sequence). The CDR3 is made up of 15 amino acids. V gave up 6 bases and J gave up 1 base; unmatched junction bases: 9. DNA of the CDR3: TGCAGTGCGCGAGACAGGGGGTGGTGGAACACTGAAGCTTTCTTT. Translated, it gives CSARDRGWWNTEAFF.

The table lists this clonotype with many counts. The J gene is TRBJ2-1, the V gene TRBV27; 8 nucleotides line up with TRBD2. Germline V CDR1 and CDR2: MNHEY, SMNVEV (reference sequence). There are 16 residues in the CDR3. Written as DNA, the CDR3 is TGTTTCGGGCCTGTCGGCGGGAGGATACCCTACAATGAGCAGTTCTTC. This gives the protein CFGPVGGRIPYNEQFF.

In this sample, this clonotype turned up many times. The rearrangement joins TRBV10-3 to TRBJ2-7, with 11 bases fitting TRBD2. CDR3 size: 14 residues. Germline V lookup: CDR1 ENHRY, CDR2 SYGVKD. V was clipped by 5 bases and J by 2 bases; unmatched bases: 2. The CDR3 nucleotides read TGTGCCATCAGTTTAGCGGGGGGGGCCTACGAGCAGTACTTC. Protein product: CAISLAGGAYEQYF.

This clonotype was observed many times. The J gene is TRBJ2-2, the V gene TRBV18; 7 bases fit TRBD2. The ends lost 3 bases at V and 3 bases at J; junction bases unmatched: 10. CDR3 length: 17 amino acids. CDR1 and CDR2 from the germline V gene are KGHSH and LQKENI. CDR3 loop: CASSPLAGATDTGELFF. CDR3 nucleotides: TGTGCCAGCTCACCGTTAGCGGGCGCCACAGACACCGGGGAGCTGTTTTTT. Variable domain in full (rest from reference TRBV18 and TRBJ2-2): NAGVMQNPRHLVRRRGQEARLRCSPMKGHSHVYWYRQLPEEGLKFMVYLQKENIIDESGMPKERFSAEFPKEGPSILRIQQVVRGDSAAYFCASSPLAGATDTGELFFGEGSRLTVL.

V gene TRBV7-2 combines with J gene TRBJ2-5, with 12 bases identical to TRBD2. The CDR3 covers 15 residues. Germline loops: CDR1 SGHTA, CDR2 FQGNSA. The J segment lost 5 bases and the V segment lost 4 bases, leaving 5 bases of the junction unmatched. CDR3 DNA sequence: TGTGCCAGCAGCTACCCTAGCGGGGGGGTTGAGACCCAGTACTTC. It translates to CASSYPSGGVETQYF.

The CDR3 loop is CATAASGGTDTQYF. CDR3 bases: TGTGCCACCGCGGCTAGCGGGGGCACAGATACGCAGTATTTT. This chain links TRBV24-1 with TRBJ2-3; 9 bases map to TRBD2. Germline CDR1 KGHDR, CDR2 SFDVKD. The CDR3 is 14 residues long. V was clipped by 9 bases and J by 1 base; unmatched bases: 4.

This clonotype was seen ten or more times. The chain joins TRBV27 to TRBJ2-7; 13 bases agree with TRBD2. The CDR3 spans 17 residues. V lost 5 bases, J lost 0 bases, and 7 bases stayed unmatched. Germline CDR1 reads MNHEY; CDR2 reads SMNVEV (reference sequence). CDR3 region: CASSRLAGGTTSYEQYF. The CDR3 bases are TGTGCCAGCAGTAGACTAGCGGGGGGAACAACCTCCTACGAGCAGTACTTC.

Many counts were recorded for this clonotype. The chain has TRBV7-8 and TRBJ2-1; 10 nucleotides line up with TRBD2. This CDR3 comprises 16 residues. The trim removed 1 base at V and 7 bases at J, leaving 7 bases unmatched. From germline, CDR1 is SGHVS and CDR2 FQNEAQ. CDR3 amino acids: CASSLDPSGSGNEQFF. The CDR3 DNA follows: TGTGCCAGCAGCTTAGATCCTAGCGGGAGTGGGAATGAGCAGTTCTTC.

This clonotype was counted only a few times. The chain employs TRBV6-1 and TRBJ1-1, with D perhaps matching TRBD1 (5 bases). CDR3 length: 14 amino acids. Trimming left V 6 bases short and J 3 bases short, with 14 bases between. Germline V gene sequence: CDR1 MNHNS, CDR2 SASEGT. The CDR3 coding sequence is TGTGCCAGCAGCCCGGGGGGGGTGGACACTGAAGCTTTCTTT. It yields the protein CASSPGGVDTEAFF.

The chain recombines TRBV20-1 with TRBJ2-1; D not resolved. This CDR3 spans 12 amino acids. V lost 0 bases and J lost 7, with 7 bases in between. Germline-derived CDR1 and CDR2 are DFQATT and SNEGSKA (reference sequence). For the CDR3, the DNA is TGCAGTGCTAGAGATCAGACGAATGAGCAGTTCTTC. Amino acids: CSARDQTNEQFF.

The sample holds many counts of this clonotype. This chain uses TRBV12-3 or TRBV12-4 with TRBJ2-2, with D unresolved. Trimming removed 7 bases from V and 2 bases from J, with 2 bases in between. The CDR3 covers 11 residues. The CDR3: CASTNTGELFF. The CDR3 DNA reads as TGTGCCAGCACAAACACCGGGGAGCTGTTTTTT.

The J gene is TRBJ2-1, the V gene TRBV28; 7 bases are shared with TRBD2. From germline, CDR1 is MDHEN and CDR2 SYDVKM. The junction had 2 bases not matched to a gene; V was cut back by 3 bases and J by 3 bases. This CDR3 contains 14 residues. CDR3 residues: CASSLPGGYNEQFF. The CDR3 DNA reads as TGTGCCAGCAGTTTGCCGGGGGGCTACAATGAGCAGTTCTTC.

This clonotype was detected many times. The V and J genes are TRBV7-3 and TRBJ2-2, with D tentatively TRBD1 or TRBD2 (5 bases each). The germline V gene encodes CDR1 SGHTA and CDR2 FQGTGA. V was shortened by 2 bases and J by 5 bases, with 12 bases between the two germline ends. This CDR3 has 15 residues. As DNA, the CDR3 is TGTGCCAGCAGCTTAGGGGGAGATCGGACCGGGGAGCTGTTTTTT. Translating gives CASSLGGDRTGELFF.

As for this clonotype: A read error may explain this, as a much larger clone is one base away. The J gene is TRBJ2-1, the V gene TRBV9, with D unclear. The CDR3 totals 13 residues. Per germline, CDR1 SGDLS and CDR2 YYNGEE. The CDR3 DNA sequence: TGTACCAGCAGCTCCCAATCCTACAATGAGCAGTTCTTC. This codes for CTSSSQSYNEQFF.

The chain is built from TRBV11-2 and TRBJ2-2; D call uncertain. V was trimmed by 3 bases and J by 6 bases, leaving 11 bases between them. In germline, CDR1 is SGHAT, CDR2 FQNNGV. The CDR3 is 14 residues long. CDR3 residues: CASSLVLAAGELFF. The CDR3 DNA reads as TGTGCCAGCAGCTTGGTCTTAGCCGCCGGGGAGCTGTTTTTT.

The chain combines TRBV7-2 with TRBJ2-5; 9 positions match TRBD2. Trimming cost V 5 bases and J 4 bases; bases outside gene matches: 11. The CDR3 has 16 residues. Germline assignment: CDR1 SGHTA and CDR2 FQGNSA. This CDR3 reads CASSPNPSGIRETQYF. CDR3 DNA: TGTGCCAGCAGCCCCAACCCTAGCGGGATTCGAGAGACCCAGTACTTC. The entire variable domain, with the rest obtained from reference TRBV7-2 and TRBJ2-5, is as follows: GAGVSQSPSNKVTEKGKDVELRCDPISGHTALYWYRQSLGQGLEFLIYFQGNSAPDKSGLPSDRFSAERTGGSVSTLTIQRTQQEDSAVYLCASSPNPSGIRETQYFGPGTRLLVL.

This clonotype was found a few times. The chain links TRBV28 to TRBJ1-1; D gene uncertain. This CDR3 has 13 amino acids. V was cut by 10 bases and J by 6 bases, with 18 bases left in between. Germline assignment: CDR1 MDHEN and CDR2 SYDVKM. CDR3 residues: CAIHTAKSPEAFF. CDR3 DNA: TGTGCCATCCATACCGCTAAGAGCCCTGAAGCTTTCTTT. The variable domain in full, completed from reference TRBV28 and TRBJ1-1, reads DVKVTQSSRYLVKRTGEKVFLECVQDMDHENMFWYRQDPGLGLRLIYFSYDVKMKEKGDIPEGYSVSREKKERFSLILESASTNQTSMYLCAIHTAKSPEAFFGQGTRLTVV.

The rearrangement links TRBV20-1 to TRBJ2-1, with TRBD2 matching over 7 bases. The CDR3 length is 11 residues. Trimming cost V 5 bases and J 5 bases; bases outside gene matches: 0. The germline gives CDR1 DFQATT, CDR2 SNEGSKA (reference sequence). The CDR3 sequence: CSAAGDNEQFF. The CDR3, as DNA: TGCAGTGCTGCGGGAGACAATGAGCAGTTCTTC.